These T cell receptor beta chains were read from a single sample in a study of monozygotic twins with cystic fibrosis. The assay was immunoSEQ multiplex PCR, and TCRdb's table has in-frame clones only and misses some. The sample records 36,000 or so clones, about nine tenths being singletons. Sequencing was done on a sample of blood. All receptors come from a boy aged 2-15 years with cystic fibrosis. Each CDR3 is given with its conserved first and last residue. Each record gives: CDR3 protein, CDR3 DNA, CDR3 length, J gene, V gene, clone size, D gene. The D gene is left open where the match is weak. Expanded clones get a size class; other rows say once, few or many, or leave the size out.

CDR3 protein: CASSSITAHSYEQYF
CDR3 DNA: TGTGCCAGCAGTTCTATAACAGCGCACTCCTACGAGCAGTACTTC
CDR3 length: 15
J gene: TRBJ2-7
V gene: TRBV6-1
clone size: .
D gene: .

CDR3 protein: CASSYGLGAEAFF
CDR3 DNA: TGTGCCAGCAGTTACGGGCTGGGTGCGGAGGCTTTCTTT
CDR3 length: 13
J gene: TRBJ1-1
V gene: TRBV6-5
clone size: .
D gene: .

CDR3 protein: CASSFARAEQYF
CDR3 DNA: TGTGCCAGCAGCTTTGCGAGGGCCGAGCAGTACTTC
CDR3 length: 12
J gene: TRBJ2-7
V gene: TRBV7-2
clone size: .
D gene: .

CDR3 protein: CASSSQQGALDNGYTF
CDR3 DNA: TGTGCCAGCAGTTCCCAACAGGGGGCTTTGGATAATGGCTACACCTTC
CDR3 length: 16
J gene: TRBJ1-2
V gene: TRBV6-6
clone size: .
D gene: TRBD1

CDR3 protein: CAISEYTDANYGYTF
CDR3 DNA: TGTGCCATCAGTGAGTACACAGACGCTAACTATGGCTACACCTTC
CDR3 length: 15
J gene: TRBJ1-2
V gene: TRBV10-3
clone size: .
D gene: .

CDR3 protein: CASSTRQNGYGYTF
CDR3 DNA: TGTGCCAGTAGTACTCGACAGAACGGCTATGGCTACACCTTC
CDR3 length: 14
J gene: TRBJ1-2
V gene: TRBV19
clone size: few
D gene: .

CDR3 protein: CASSGTVTGETQYF
CDR3 DNA: TGTGCCAGCAGCGGGACAGTCACGGGGGAGACCCAGTACTTC
CDR3 length: 14
J gene: TRBJ2-5
V gene: TRBV9
clone size: .
D gene: .

CDR3 protein: CASSSPLNTEAFF
CDR3 DNA: TGTGCCAGCAGTTCCCCTCTGAACACTGAAGCTTTCTTT
CDR3 length: 13
J gene: TRBJ1-1
V gene: TRBV6-5
clone size: few
D gene: .

CDR3 protein: CASSEEDWKGYGYTF
CDR3 DNA: TGTGCCAGCAGTGAAGAGGACTGGAAGGGCTATGGCTACACCTTC
CDR3 length: 15
J gene: TRBJ1-2
V gene: TRBV6-1
clone size: .
D gene: .

CDR3 protein: CASSLGGPSGTEAFF
CDR3 DNA: TGCGCCAGCAGCTTGGGGGGCCCCTCGGGGACTGAAGCTTTCTTT
CDR3 length: 15
J gene: TRBJ1-1
V gene: TRBV5-1
clone size: .
D gene: .

CDR3 protein: CASSLESVSGIAGNTIYF
CDR3 DNA: TGTGCCAGCAGCTTAGAATCCGTATCCGGGATCGCTGGAAACACCATATATTTT
CDR3 length: 18
J gene: TRBJ1-3
V gene: TRBV7-6
clone size: .
D gene: .

CDR3 protein: CASSSWTNDNEQFF
CDR3 DNA: TGTGCCAGTAGTTCCTGGACCAACGACAATGAGCAGTTCTTC
CDR3 length: 14
J gene: TRBJ2-1
V gene: TRBV19
clone size: .
D gene: .

CDR3 protein: CASSGLAGGRSDTQYF
CDR3 DNA: TGTGCCAGCAGCGGATTAGCGGGGGGGCGGTCAGATACGCAGTATTTT
CDR3 length: 16
J gene: TRBJ2-3
V gene: TRBV9
clone size: .
D gene: TRBD2

CDR3 protein: CASTSRTVAYEQYF
CDR3 DNA: TGTGCCAGCACCTCCCGGACAGTTGCCTACGAGCAGTACTTC
CDR3 length: 14
J gene: TRBJ2-7
V gene: TRBV6-5
clone size: .
D gene: .

CDR3 protein: CSVGPGQGDQPQHF
CDR3 DNA: TGCAGCGTTGGCCCGGGACAGGGGGATCAGCCCCAGCATTTT
CDR3 length: 14
J gene: TRBJ1-5
V gene: TRBV29-1
clone size: .
D gene: TRBD1

CDR3 protein: CASSIGQGRGNYEQYF
CDR3 DNA: TGTGCCAGTAGTATCGGGCAGGGTAGAGGGAACTACGAGCAGTACTTC
CDR3 length: 16
J gene: TRBJ2-7
V gene: TRBV19
clone size: .
D gene: .

CDR3 protein: CASSVAGDVNTEAFF
CDR3 DNA: TGTGCCAGCAGCGTAGCGGGGGACGTGAACACTGAAGCTTTCTTT
CDR3 length: 15
J gene: TRBJ1-1
V gene: TRBV9
clone size: .
D gene: .

CDR3 protein: CASSERGVTGSSYNSPLHF
CDR3 DNA: TGTGCCAGCAGTGAGCGCGGGGTGACAGGGAGCTCCTATAATTCACCCCTCCACTTT
CDR3 length: 19
J gene: TRBJ1-6
V gene: TRBV2
clone size: .
D gene: TRBD1

CDR3 protein: CASSRDSDSGNTIYF
CDR3 DNA: TGTGCCAGCAGCCGGGACAGCGACTCTGGAAACACCATATATTTT
CDR3 length: 15
J gene: TRBJ1-3
V gene: TRBV5-4
clone size: .
D gene: TRBD1

CDR3 protein: CASSYRQTAYYEQYF
CDR3 DNA: TGTGCCAGCAGTTACCGCCAGACAGCTTACTACGAGCAGTACTTC
CDR3 length: 15
J gene: TRBJ2-7
V gene: TRBV6-5
clone size: once
D gene: .

CDR3 protein: CASSATGGINQPQHF
CDR3 DNA: TGTGCCAGCTCAGCGACCGGGGGGATTAATCAGCCCCAGCATTTT
CDR3 length: 15
J gene: TRBJ1-5
V gene: TRBV18
clone size: .
D gene: .

CDR3 protein: CASSLEGFGGYTF
CDR3 DNA: TGTGCCAGCAGCTTAGAGGGATTCGGCGGCTACACCTTC
CDR3 length: 13
J gene: TRBJ1-2
V gene: TRBV7-9
clone size: .
D gene: .

CDR3 protein: CASGQQGADTQYF
CDR3 DNA: TGTGCTAGTGGCCAACAGGGCGCAGATACGCAGTATTTT
CDR3 length: 13
J gene: TRBJ2-3
V gene: TRBV12-5
clone size: few
D gene: .

CDR3 protein: CASSTGLRDYNEQFF
CDR3 DNA: TGTGCCAGCAGCACCGGACTAAGGGACTACAATGAGCAGTTCTTC
CDR3 length: 15
J gene: TRBJ2-1
V gene: TRBV7-9
clone size: once
D gene: .

CDR3 protein: CASSLVGQEIGEQFF
CDR3 DNA: TGTGCCAGCAGCTTGGTGGGACAGGAGATAGGTGAGCAGTTCTTC
CDR3 length: 15
J gene: TRBJ2-1
V gene: TRBV5-5
clone size: .
D gene: TRBD1

CDR3 protein: CASSQGTVATNEKLFF
CDR3 DNA: TGCGCCAGCAGCCAAGGGACAGTTGCAACTAATGAAAAACTGTTTTTT
CDR3 length: 16
J gene: TRBJ1-4
V gene: TRBV4-1
clone size: .
D gene: .

CDR3 protein: CASSSLGSSYEQYF
CDR3 DNA: TGTGCCAGCAGCTCCCTTGGGAGCTCCTACGAGCAGTACTTC
CDR3 length: 14
J gene: TRBJ2-7
V gene: TRBV5-6
clone size: .
D gene: .

CDR3 protein: CASSSRGGDSEQETQYF
CDR3 DNA: TGTGCCAGCAGTTCACGGGGTGGGGACAGCGAACAAGAGACCCAGTACTTC
CDR3 length: 17
J gene: TRBJ2-5
V gene: TRBV27
clone size: .
D gene: TRBD1

CDR3 protein: CASSMGLAAGELFF
CDR3 DNA: TGTGCCAGCAGCATGGGACTAGCAGCCGGGGAGCTGTTTTTT
CDR3 length: 14
J gene: TRBJ2-2
V gene: TRBV5-6
clone size: .
D gene: TRBD2

CDR3 protein: CASSQGELYGYTF
CDR3 DNA: TGTGCCAGCAGCCAGGGGGAACTCTATGGCTACACCTTC
CDR3 length: 13
J gene: TRBJ1-2
V gene: TRBV2
clone size: .
D gene: TRBD1

CDR3 protein: CASSYSVGLPSYGYTF
CDR3 DNA: TGTGCCAGCAGTTACTCTGTGGGCCTTCCTAGCTATGGCTACACCTTC
CDR3 length: 16
J gene: TRBJ1-2
V gene: TRBV6-5
clone size: .
D gene: .

CDR3 protein: CASSIISRALKNTEAFF
CDR3 DNA: TGTGCCAGTAGTATAATATCCAGGGCACTAAAGAACACTGAAGCTTTCTTT
CDR3 length: 17
J gene: TRBJ1-1
V gene: TRBV19
clone size: .
D gene: .

CDR3 protein: CASSPRTEQAGNTIYF
CDR3 DNA: TGTGCCAGCAGCCCTCGGACTGAGCAAGCTGGAAACACCATATATTTT
CDR3 length: 16
J gene: TRBJ1-3
V gene: TRBV14
clone size: .
D gene: .

CDR3 protein: CASSSRRDRANTGELFF
CDR3 DNA: TGTGCCAGCAGCAGTCGGAGGGACCGCGCGAACACCGGGGAGCTGTTTTTT
CDR3 length: 17
J gene: TRBJ2-2
V gene: TRBV9
clone size: .
D gene: .

CDR3 protein: CASSFSWGGGYEQYF
CDR3 DNA: TGCGCCAGCAGCTTTAGTTGGGGTGGGGGCTACGAGCAGTACTTC
CDR3 length: 15
J gene: TRBJ2-7
V gene: TRBV5-1
clone size: .
D gene: .

CDR3 protein: CATSRASDNSPLHF
CDR3 DNA: TGTGCCACCAGCAGAGCTTCCGACAATTCACCCCTCCACTTT
CDR3 length: 14
J gene: TRBJ1-6
V gene: TRBV15
clone size: .
D gene: .

CDR3 protein: CASSVAGGGNEQFF
CDR3 DNA: TGTGCCAGCAGCGTAGCGGGGGGGGGCAATGAGCAGTTCTTC
CDR3 length: 14
J gene: TRBJ2-1
V gene: TRBV9
clone size: .
D gene: TRBD2

CDR3 protein: CASRRRTGVAEKLFF
CDR3 DNA: TGTGCCAGCAGACGACGGACAGGGGTTGCGGAAAAACTGTTTTTT
CDR3 length: 15
J gene: TRBJ1-4
V gene: TRBV6-5
clone size: .
D gene: TRBD1

CDR3 protein: CASSFRHMNTEAFF
CDR3 DNA: TGTGCCAGCAGCTTTAGGCACATGAACACTGAAGCTTTCTTT
CDR3 length: 14
J gene: TRBJ1-1
V gene: TRBV5-5
clone size: .
D gene: .